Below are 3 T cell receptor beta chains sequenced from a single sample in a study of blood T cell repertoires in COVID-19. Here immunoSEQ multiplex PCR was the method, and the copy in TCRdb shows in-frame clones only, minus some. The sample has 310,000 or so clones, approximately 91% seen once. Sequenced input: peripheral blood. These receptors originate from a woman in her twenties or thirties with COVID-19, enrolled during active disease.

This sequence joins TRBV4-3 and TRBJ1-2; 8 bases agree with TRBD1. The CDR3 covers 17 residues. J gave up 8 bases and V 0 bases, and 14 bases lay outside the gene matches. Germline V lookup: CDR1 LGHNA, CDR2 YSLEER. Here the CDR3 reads CASSQDLEDRETQGYTF. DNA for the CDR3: TGCGCCAGCAGCCAAGATCTGGAGGACAGGGAAACGCAAGGCTACACCTTC.

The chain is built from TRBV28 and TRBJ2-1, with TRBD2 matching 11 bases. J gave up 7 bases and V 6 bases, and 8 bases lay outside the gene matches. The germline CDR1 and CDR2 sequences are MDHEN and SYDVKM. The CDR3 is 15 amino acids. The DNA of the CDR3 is TGTGCCAGCAGCCCGACTAGCGGGGTAAGAAATGAGCAGTTCTTC. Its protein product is CASSPTSGVRNEQFF.

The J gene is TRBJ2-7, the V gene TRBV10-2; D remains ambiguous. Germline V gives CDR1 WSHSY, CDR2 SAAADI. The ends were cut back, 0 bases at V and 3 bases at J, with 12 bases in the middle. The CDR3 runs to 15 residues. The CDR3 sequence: CASSESTGYLYEQYF. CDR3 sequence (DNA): TGCGCCAGCAGTGAGTCGACCGGGTATCTCTACGAGCAGTACTTC.